A single sample is the source of the 4 T cell receptor beta chains below, sequenced in a study of blood T cell repertoires in COVID-19. The table came from immunoSEQ multiplex PCR; TCRdb's copy has only in-frame clones and leaves some out. Of around 100,000 clones in the sample, roughly 86% are singletons; the top ten hold approximately 7.4%. Input material: peripheral blood. The receptor source for this set is a human donor with acute or convalescent COVID-19. The donor label of this sample is uncertain.

The chain joins TRBV5-4 to TRBJ1-3, with 7 bases matching TRBD1. The CDR3 sequence is 14 residues long. Germline-derived CDR1 and CDR2 are SGHNT and YYREEE (reference sequence). The J segment lost 4 bases and the V segment lost 2 bases, leaving 3 bases of the junction unmatched. This CDR3 reads CASSFPGQGNTIYF. The CDR3 DNA reads as TGTGCCAGCAGCTTTCCGGGACAGGGAAACACCATATATTTT.

This clone came up once. The J gene is TRBJ1-1, the V gene TRBV6-5; a weak D match, TRBD1 (6 bases). V shed 8 bases and J shed 0 bases, with 13 bases lying between them. The germline V gene has CDR1 MNHEY and CDR2 SVGAGI. CDR3 length: 14 residues. The CDR3 region is CASQQGAVNTEAFF. DNA for the CDR3: TGTGCCAGCCAACAGGGAGCTGTGAACACTGAAGCTTTCTTT.

The chain's CDR3 is CASHSPRGVSSGLGETQYF. The CDR3 coding sequence is TGTGCCAGCCACTCCCCCCGGGGTGTTTCTAGCGGGCTGGGAGAGACCCAGTACTTC. The chain is built from TRBV3-1 (or the pseudogene TRBV3-2) and TRBJ2-5; TRBD2 aligns across 8 bases. V was clipped by 8 bases and J by 4 bases; unmatched bases: 24. This CDR3 spans 19 amino acids. Germline V CDR1 and CDR2: LGHDT, YNNKEL (reference sequence).

The chain has TRBV7-2 and TRBJ1-1, with D maybe TRBD1 (5 bases). V was shortened by 2 bases and J by 0 bases, with 16 bases between the two germline ends. This CDR3 is built from 17 residues. CDR1 is SGHTA and CDR2 is FQGNSA in the germline V gene. CDR3 region: CASSLWVGAGMNTEAFF. CDR3 coding DNA: TGTGCCAGCAGCTTATGGGTAGGGGCGGGAATGAACACTGAAGCTTTCTTT. The whole variable domain, remainder taken from reference TRBV7-2 and TRBJ1-1, is GAGVSQSPSNKVTEKGKDVELRCDPISGHTALYWYRQSLGQGLEFLIYFQGNSAPDKSGLPSDRFSAERTGGSVSTLTIQRTQQEDSAVYLCASSLWVGAGMNTEAFFGQGTRLTVV.